Below, 12 T cell receptor beta chains from the same sample are listed, as sequenced in a study of OX40 agonist ivuxolimab in advanced cancers. The repertoire was sequenced with immunoSEQ multiplex PCR; TCRdb's copy has only in-frame clones and lacks some. The sample lists 70,000 to 90,000 clones, less than 85% seen once, with around 7.3% in the top ten. The material sequenced was CD4+ or CD8+ T cells sorted from blood, taken in a trial of the OX40 agonist ivuxolimab. The receptors shown here come from an adult with an advanced solid tumor such as melanoma, head and neck, liver or kidney cancer.

The chain is built from TRBV4-1 and TRBJ2-7, with 13 bases lining up with TRBD2. The CDR3 length is 19 residues. J gave up 0 bases and V 1 base, and 9 bases lay outside the gene matches. CDR1 and CDR2 from the germline V gene are MGHRA and YSYEKL. The CDR3 here is CASSQGLGLAGLSSYEQYF. CDR3 sequence (DNA): TGCGCCAGCAGCCAAGGATTGGGACTAGCGGGATTAAGCTCCTACGAGCAGTACTTC.

V gene TRBV5-4 combines with J gene TRBJ2-3, with 10 bases identical to TRBD2. The junction had 5 bases not matched to a gene; V was cut back by 0 bases and J by 4 bases. Looked up from germline, CDR1 is SGHNT and CDR2 is YYREEE (reference sequence). CDR3 length equals 16 residues. CDR3 in DNA: TGTGCCAGCAGCTTGGCTAGCGGGAGTTGGGCAGATACGCAGTATTTT. It translates to CASSLASGSWADTQYF.

Of note for this clone: A junction end diverges from the germline sequence, so it may reflect a read error. The CDR3 bases are TGTGCTAGCAGCCCGAGATCGTTTGGGGGAGAGACCCAGTACTTC. This gives the protein CASSPRSFGGETQYF. V usage is TRBV7-7 and J usage is TRBJ2-5, with D possibly called TRBD1 or TRBD2 (5 bases each). The CDR3 spans 15 residues. Germline CDR1 and CDR2: SSHAT and FNYEAQ (reference sequence).

The V and J genes are TRBV16 and TRBJ1-6; D is unresolved. The V end was cut by 1 base, the J end by 5 bases, with 6 bases between. Germline V gene lookup returns CDR1 KGHSY and CDR2 FQNENV. The CDR3 loop spans 14 amino acids. The CDR3 coding sequence is TGTGCCAGCAGCCAATTCCCGGATAATTCACCCCTCCACTTT. Translating it yields CASSQFPDNSPLHF.

The V and J genes are TRBV15 and TRBJ1-2; D uncertain. This CDR3 has 13 amino acids. V was shortened by 5 bases and J by 4 bases, with 11 bases between the two germline ends. From germline, CDR1 is LNHNV and CDR2 YYDKDF (reference sequence). This chain's CDR3 is CATSPAGFYGYTF. As DNA, the CDR3 is TGTGCCACCAGCCCCGCGGGGTTCTATGGCTACACCTTC.

The CDR3: CASSLVRDEQFF. The CDR3, as DNA: TGTGCCAGCAGCTTAGTCAGGGATGAGCAGTTCTTC. The J gene is TRBJ2-1, the V gene TRBV7-2; maybe TRBD1 (5 bases). The germline gives CDR1 SGHTA, CDR2 FQGNSA. The V end lost 1 base, the J end lost 8 bases, and 6 bases lay between the germline ends. This CDR3 has 12 amino acids.

The chain has TRBV27 and TRBJ2-3; D is unresolved. The CDR3 covers 15 residues. Deletions cut 2 bases from V and 2 bases from J, with 11 bases between. CDR1 is MNHEY, CDR2 SMNVEV, per germline (reference sequence). CDR3 nucleotide sequence: TGTGCCAGCAGTTTACAAGGGTATCCCACAGATACGCAGTATTTT. Translation gives CASSLQGYPTDTQYF.

The chain couples TRBV5-1 to TRBJ2-1, with 14 bases fitting TRBD2. With 1 base clipped from V and 15 bases from J, the junction kept 9 bases outside the gene matches. Per the germline V gene, CDR1 is SGHRS and CDR2 is YFSETQ. CDR3 length: 15 amino acids. The CDR3 DNA is TGCGCCAGCAGCTTGATGGGACTAGCGGGAGTCGCCCGGTTCTTC. Translating gives CASSLMGLAGVARFF.

The V gene is TRBV18, the J gene TRBJ1-6; D is ambiguous. Per the germline V gene, CDR1 is KGHSH and CDR2 is LQKENI. Trimming shortened V by 6 bases and J by 7 bases, and 13 bases separated the two germline ends. The CDR3 contains 14 residues. This CDR3 is CASSLSRTNSPLHF. For the CDR3, the DNA is TGTGCCAGCTCCCTCAGTAGAACCAATTCACCCCTCCACTTT.

This chain links TRBV7-9 with TRBJ2-7, with 11 bases matching TRBD1. With V trimmed by 5 bases and J by 6 bases, 6 bases remained unmatched. Germline lookup yields CDR1 SEHNR and CDR2 FQNEAQ (reference sequence). This CDR3 region has 14 residues. CDR3 region: CASSLGQGDSEQYF. For the CDR3, the DNA is TGTGCCAGCAGCCTGGGACAGGGGGATTCCGAGCAGTACTTC.

This chain connects TRBV6-4 to TRBJ2-3; 7 bases are shared with TRBD2. This CDR3 spans 15 amino acids. CDR1 and CDR2 (germline): MRHNA, SNTAGT. V gave up 2 bases and J gave up 2 bases; unmatched junction bases: 4. CDR3 sequence (DNA): TGTGCCAGCAGTGACCGGGGACTAAACACAGATACGCAGTATTTT. This encodes CASSDRGLNTDTQYF.

This clone was counted between two and nine times. V gene TRBV19 combines with J gene TRBJ1-1; a weak D match, TRBD1 (6 bases). Germline V gene sequence: CDR1 LNHDA, CDR2 SQIVND (reference sequence). Trimming shortened V by 3 bases and J by 10 bases, and 12 bases separated the two germline ends. The CDR3 consists of 12 residues. CDR3 residues: CASSMLQGRAFF. The CDR3 DNA follows: TGTGCCAGTAGTATGTTACAGGGTCGAGCTTTCTTT.